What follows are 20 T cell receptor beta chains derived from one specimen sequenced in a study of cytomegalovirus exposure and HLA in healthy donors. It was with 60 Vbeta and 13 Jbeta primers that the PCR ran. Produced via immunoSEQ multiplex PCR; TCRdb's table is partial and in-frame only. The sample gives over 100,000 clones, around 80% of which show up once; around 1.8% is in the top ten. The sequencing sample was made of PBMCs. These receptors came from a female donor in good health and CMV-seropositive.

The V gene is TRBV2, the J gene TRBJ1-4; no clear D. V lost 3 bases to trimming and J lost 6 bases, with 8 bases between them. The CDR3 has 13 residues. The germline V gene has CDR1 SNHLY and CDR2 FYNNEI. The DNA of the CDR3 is TGTGCCAGCAGTGACAGTGCGGATGAAAAACTGTTTTTT. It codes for CASSDSADEKLFF. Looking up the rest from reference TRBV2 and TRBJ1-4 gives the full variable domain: EPEVTQTPSHQVTQMGQEVILRCVPISNHLYFYWYRQILGQKVEFLVSFYNNEISEKSEIFDDQFSVERPDGSNFTLKIRSTKLEDSAMYFCASSDSADEKLFFGSGTQLSVL.

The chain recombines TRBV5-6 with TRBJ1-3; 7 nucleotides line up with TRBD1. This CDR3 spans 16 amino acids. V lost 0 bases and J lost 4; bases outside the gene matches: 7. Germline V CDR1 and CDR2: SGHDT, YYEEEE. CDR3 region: CASSLEGANRGNTIYF. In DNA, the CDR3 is TGTGCCAGCAGCTTGGAGGGGGCTAATCGGGGAAACACCATATATTTT.

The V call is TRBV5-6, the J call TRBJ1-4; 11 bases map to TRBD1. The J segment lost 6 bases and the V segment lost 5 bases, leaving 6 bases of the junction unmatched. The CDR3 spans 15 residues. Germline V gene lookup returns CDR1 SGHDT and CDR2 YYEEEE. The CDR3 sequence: CASSWGGQGDEKLFF. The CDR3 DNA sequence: TGTGCCAGCAGTTGGGGGGGACAGGGGGATGAAAAACTGTTTTTT.

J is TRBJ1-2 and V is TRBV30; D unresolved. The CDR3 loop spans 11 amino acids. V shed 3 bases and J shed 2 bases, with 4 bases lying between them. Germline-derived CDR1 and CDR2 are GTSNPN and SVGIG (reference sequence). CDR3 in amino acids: CAWRQNYGYTF. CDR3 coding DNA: TGTGCCTGGAGACAAAACTATGGCTACACCTTC.

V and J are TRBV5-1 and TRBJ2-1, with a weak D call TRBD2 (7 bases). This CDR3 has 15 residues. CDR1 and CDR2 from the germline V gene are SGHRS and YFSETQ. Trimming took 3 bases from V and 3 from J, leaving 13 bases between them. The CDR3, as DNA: TGCGCCAGCAGCTGGGAGGGGGGCTTCTACAATGAGCAGTTCTTC. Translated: CASSWEGGFYNEQFF.

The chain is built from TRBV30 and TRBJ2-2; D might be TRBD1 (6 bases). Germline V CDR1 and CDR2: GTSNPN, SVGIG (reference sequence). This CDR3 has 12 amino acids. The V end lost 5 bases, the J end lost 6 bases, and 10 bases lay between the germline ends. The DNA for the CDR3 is TGTGCCTGGGATCAGGGGTCCGGGGAGCTGTTTTTT. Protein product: CAWDQGSGELFF.

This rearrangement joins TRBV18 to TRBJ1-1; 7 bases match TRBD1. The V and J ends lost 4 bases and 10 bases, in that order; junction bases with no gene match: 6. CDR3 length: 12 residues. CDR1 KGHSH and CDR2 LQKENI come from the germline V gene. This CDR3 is CASSLRQGVAFF. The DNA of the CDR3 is TGTGCCAGCTCACTGCGACAGGGTGTAGCTTTCTTT.

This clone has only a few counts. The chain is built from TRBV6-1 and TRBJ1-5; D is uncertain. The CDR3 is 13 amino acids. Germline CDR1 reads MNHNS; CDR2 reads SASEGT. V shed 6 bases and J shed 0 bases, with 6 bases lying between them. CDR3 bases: TGTGCCAGCAGGGAGTATAGCAATCAGCCCCAGCATTTT. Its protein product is CASREYSNQPQHF.

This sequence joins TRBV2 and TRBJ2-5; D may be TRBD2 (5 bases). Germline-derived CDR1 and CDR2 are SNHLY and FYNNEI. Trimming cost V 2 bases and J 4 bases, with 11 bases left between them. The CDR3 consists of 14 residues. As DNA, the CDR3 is TGTGCCAGCAGTGAACACCTAGCCCGAGAGACCCAGTACTTC. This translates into CASSEHLARETQYF.

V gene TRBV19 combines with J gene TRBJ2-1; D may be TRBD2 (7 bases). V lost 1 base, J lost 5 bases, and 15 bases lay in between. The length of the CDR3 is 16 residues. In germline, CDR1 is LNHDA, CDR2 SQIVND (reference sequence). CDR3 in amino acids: CASSIVGGGDHNEQFF. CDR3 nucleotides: TGTGCCAGTAGTATAGTTGGGGGGGGCGACCACAATGAGCAGTTCTTC.

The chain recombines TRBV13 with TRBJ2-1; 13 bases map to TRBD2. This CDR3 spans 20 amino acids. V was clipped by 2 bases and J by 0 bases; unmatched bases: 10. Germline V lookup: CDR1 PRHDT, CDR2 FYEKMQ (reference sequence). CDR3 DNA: TGTGCCAGCAGCTTAAGCGGACTAGCGGGAGCCATCAGCTCCTACAATGAGCAGTTCTTC. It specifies CASSLSGLAGAISSYNEQFF. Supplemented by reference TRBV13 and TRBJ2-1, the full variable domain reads AAGVIQSPRHLIKEKRETATLKCYPIPRHDTVYWYQQGPGQDPQFLISFYEKMQSDKGSIPDRFSAQQFSDYHSELNMSSLELGDSALYFCASSLSGLAGAISSYNEQFFGPGTRLTVL.

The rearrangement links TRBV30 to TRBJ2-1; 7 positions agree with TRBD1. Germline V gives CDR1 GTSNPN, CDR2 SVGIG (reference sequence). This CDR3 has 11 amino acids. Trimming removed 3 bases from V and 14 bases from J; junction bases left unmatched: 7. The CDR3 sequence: CAWSPGTEEFF. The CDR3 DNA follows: TGTGCCTGGAGCCCGGGGACAGAAGAGTTCTTC.

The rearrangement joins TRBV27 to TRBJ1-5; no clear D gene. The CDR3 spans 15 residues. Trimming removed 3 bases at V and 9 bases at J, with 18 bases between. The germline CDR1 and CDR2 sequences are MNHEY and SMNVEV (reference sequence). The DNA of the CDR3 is TGTGCCAGCAGTTTGGGAGGGATTCCTTTATGGCCCCAGCATTTT. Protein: CASSLGGIPLWPQHF.

DNA of the CDR3: TGTGCCAGCAGCTTCCGCGTTATCGATGAGCAGTTCTTC. It encodes CASSFRVIDEQFF. This chain joins TRBV5-8 and TRBJ2-1; no firm D call. The ends were cut back, 2 bases at V and 8 bases at J, with 11 bases in the middle. The CDR3 has 13 residues. CDR1 and CDR2 (germline): SGHTS, YDEGEE.

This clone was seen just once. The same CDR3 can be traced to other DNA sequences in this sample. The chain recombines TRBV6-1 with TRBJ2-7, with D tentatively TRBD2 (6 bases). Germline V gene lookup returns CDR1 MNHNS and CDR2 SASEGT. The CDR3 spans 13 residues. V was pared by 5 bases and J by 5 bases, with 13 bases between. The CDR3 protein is CASSNRDFDEQYF. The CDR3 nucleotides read TGTGCCAGCAGTAACCGGGACTTCGACGAGCAGTACTTC.

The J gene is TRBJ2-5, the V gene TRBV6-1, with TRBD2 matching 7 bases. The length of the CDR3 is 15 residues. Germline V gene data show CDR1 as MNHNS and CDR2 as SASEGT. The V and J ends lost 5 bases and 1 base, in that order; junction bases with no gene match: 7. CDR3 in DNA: TGTGCCAGCAGTCTGACTAGCCTCGCCCAAGAGACCCAGTACTTC. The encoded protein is CASSLTSLAQETQYF.

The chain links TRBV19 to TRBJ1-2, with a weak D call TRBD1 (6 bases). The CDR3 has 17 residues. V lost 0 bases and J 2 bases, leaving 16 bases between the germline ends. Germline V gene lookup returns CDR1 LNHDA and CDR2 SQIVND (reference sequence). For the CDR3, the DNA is TGTGCCAGTAGTATAGATCCCGGGGCCGGGACAAACTATGGCTACACCTTC. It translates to CASSIDPGAGTNYGYTF.

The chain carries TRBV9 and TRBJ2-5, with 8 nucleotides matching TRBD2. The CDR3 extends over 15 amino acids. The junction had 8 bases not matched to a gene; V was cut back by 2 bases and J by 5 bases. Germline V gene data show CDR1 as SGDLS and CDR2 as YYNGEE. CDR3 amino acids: CASSVDTGGRETQYF. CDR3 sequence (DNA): TGTGCCAGCAGCGTCGATACGGGGGGGCGGGAGACCCAGTACTTC.

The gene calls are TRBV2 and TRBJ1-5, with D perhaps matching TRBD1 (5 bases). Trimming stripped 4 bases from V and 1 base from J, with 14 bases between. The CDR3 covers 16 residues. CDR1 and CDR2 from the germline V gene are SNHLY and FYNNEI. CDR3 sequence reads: CASSVSGTLSNQPQHF. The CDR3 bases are TGTGCCAGCAGTGTAAGCGGGACCTTGAGCAATCAGCCCCAGCATTTT.

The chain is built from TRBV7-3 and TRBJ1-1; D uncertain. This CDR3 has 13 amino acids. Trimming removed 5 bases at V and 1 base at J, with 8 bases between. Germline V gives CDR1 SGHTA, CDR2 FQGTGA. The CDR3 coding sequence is TGTGCCAGCAGCCTTACAGCGAACACTGAAGCTTTCTTT. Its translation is CASSLTANTEAFF.